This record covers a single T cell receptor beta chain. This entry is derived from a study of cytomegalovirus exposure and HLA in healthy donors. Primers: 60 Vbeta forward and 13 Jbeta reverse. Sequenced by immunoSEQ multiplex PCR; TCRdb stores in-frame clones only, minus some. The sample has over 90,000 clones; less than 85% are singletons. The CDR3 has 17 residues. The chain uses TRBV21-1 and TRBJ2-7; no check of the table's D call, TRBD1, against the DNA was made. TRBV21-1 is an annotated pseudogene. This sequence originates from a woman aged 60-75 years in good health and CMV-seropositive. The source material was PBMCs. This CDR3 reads CASSIPSGGTGGREQYF. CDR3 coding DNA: TGTGCCAGCAGCATCCCGTCAGGGGGGACAGGGGGCAGGGAGCAGTACTTC.